These T cell receptor beta chains were read from a single sample in a study of blood T cell repertoires in COVID-19. Only in-frame clones appear in the TCRdb table, and some are missing; sequencing was by immunoSEQ multiplex PCR. This repertoire shows roughly 380,000 clones, roughly 87% found once; its top ten account for 2.5% to 3%. The sequenced sample was PBMCs or T cells enriched from blood (not recorded which). Source of these receptors: a woman under 40 who had recovered from COVID-19. The CDR3 runs from the conserved cysteine through the conserved F or W. Each record gives: V gene, J gene, D gene, CDR3 protein, CDR3 DNA. A D gene is named only where the DNA matches it firmly.

TRBV6-5,TRBJ2-5,TRBD1,CASTPGQGYQETQYF,TGTGCCAGCACCCCGGGACAGGGGTACCAAGAGACCCAGTACTTC
TRBV12-3/TRBV12-4,TRBJ1-1,.,CASRFQVNTEAFF,TGTGCCAGCAGATTTCAGGTGAACACTGAAGCTTTCTTT
TRBV5-1,TRBJ1-1,.,CASSLKARDTEAFF,TGCGCCAGCAGCTTGAAGGCGCGGGACACTGAAGCTTTCTTT
TRBV12-5,TRBJ2-3,TRBD2,CASGRTSGIIDTQYF,TGTGCTAGTGGTCGGACTAGCGGCATTATAGATACGCAGTATTTT
TRBV3-1/TRBV3-2,TRBJ2-7,.,CASSRTLSGETYEQYF,TGTGCCAGCAGCCGCACCTTAAGCGGCGAAACCTACGAGCAGTACTTC
TRBV11-1,TRBJ1-4,.,CASSFDRFNEKLFF,TGTGCCAGCAGCTTTGACAGGTTCAATGAAAAACTGTTTTTT
TRBV19,TRBJ1-1,.,CASSMYMNTEAFF,TGTGCCAGTAGTATGTACATGAACACTGAAGCTTTCTTT
TRBV13,TRBJ2-7,TRBD1,CASRGDRGQGGTYEQYF,TGTGCCAGCAGAGGGGACAGGGGGCAGGGCGGCACCTACGAGCAGTACTTC
TRBV9,TRBJ2-1,TRBD2,CASSELSGRSYNEQFF,TGTGCCAGCAGCGAGCTAAGCGGGAGGTCCTACAATGAGCAGTTCTTC
TRBV18,TRBJ1-4,TRBD1,CASSPPNRDSNEKLFF,TGTGCCAGCTCACCACCCAACCGGGACAGCAATGAAAAACTGTTTTTT
TRBV7-5,TRBJ2-5,.,CARSLCPRGSGKEQETQYF,TGTGCCAGAAGCTTATGCCCTCGTGGTAGCGGGAAAGAACAAGAGACCCAGTACTTC
TRBV19,TRBJ2-1,TRBD2,CASGGGREYNEQFF,TGTGCCAGTGGGGGTGGGCGGGAGTACAATGAGCAGTTCTTC
TRBV7-8,TRBJ2-7,TRBD1,CASSPTGGPSYEQYF,TGTGCCAGCAGTCCAACAGGGGGCCCCTCCTACGAGCAGTACTTC